This T cell receptor (beta chain) was sequenced for a study of OX40 agonist ivuxolimab in advanced cancers. Study-level background: A male proportion of over 70% was recorded, with mean age around 55 years and range about 20 to 79.

Libraries were prepared by immunoSEQ multiplex PCR; TCRdb keeps only in-frame clonotypes and omits some of them. The data contain 76,000 or so clones, roughly nine tenths of them singletons. Notes on the study in general: Both CD4+ and CD8+ T cell populations in blood had undergone clonal expansion by week 6 at 0.1 to 3.0 mg/kg.

Exclusion applied to patients with autoimmune disease history or systemic immunosuppression. This CDR3 has 15 residues. Germline values: CDR1 GTSNPN, CDR2 SVGIG (reference sequence). The V gene lost 3 bases and the J gene lost 7 bases, with 16 bases spanning the gap. This clone was observed once. The antigen remains unidentified. The genes are TRBV30 and TRBJ1-6; no clear D. Here the sequenced sample was CD4+ or CD8+ T cells sorted from blood, taken in a trial of the OX40 agonist ivuxolimab. This receptor was identified in an adult with an advanced solid tumor such as melanoma, head and neck, liver or kidney cancer. CDR3 sequence reads: CAWSLSGQRNSPLHF. The DNA for the CDR3 is TGTGCCTGGAGCCTAAGCGGCCAGCGGAATTCACCCCTCCACTTT.